This TCR beta chain comes out of a study of T cell changes during pregnancy in multiple sclerosis. Repertoires were generated with immunoSEQ multiplex PCR, while TCRdb's copy carries only in-frame clones and drops some. There are fewer than 90,000 clones in the sample; around 94% occur only once, and more than 1.5% lies in the top ten. Between the trimmed V and J ends, which lost 5 bases and 1 base, there was a span of 8 bases. The CDR3 runs 13 residues. Germline V CDR1 and CDR2: MNHNS, SASEGT. The rearrangement links TRBV6-1 to TRBJ1-1; possibly TRBD1 for D (5 bases). The source was peripheral blood, collected after pregnancy. The sequence derives from a female donor in good health, enrolled as a control in a pregnancy study. The CDR3 loop is CASSIGQNTEAFF. The CDR3, as DNA: TGTGCCAGCAGTATCGGACAGAACACTGAAGCTTTCTTT.